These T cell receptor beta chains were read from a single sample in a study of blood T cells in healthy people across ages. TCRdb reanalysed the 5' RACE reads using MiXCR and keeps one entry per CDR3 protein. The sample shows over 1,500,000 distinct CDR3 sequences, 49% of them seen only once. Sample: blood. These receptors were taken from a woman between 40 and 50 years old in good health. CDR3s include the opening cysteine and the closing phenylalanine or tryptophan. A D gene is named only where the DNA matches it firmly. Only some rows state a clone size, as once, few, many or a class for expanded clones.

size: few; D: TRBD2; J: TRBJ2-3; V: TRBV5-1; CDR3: CASSPPSGARTDTQYF; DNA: TGCGCCAGCAGCCCGCCTAGCGGGGCACGCACAGATACGCAGTATTTT
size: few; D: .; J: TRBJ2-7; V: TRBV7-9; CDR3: CASSLAGQLSSYEQYF; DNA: TGTGCCAGCAGCTTAGCCGGACAGTTAAGCTCCTACGAGCAGTACTTC
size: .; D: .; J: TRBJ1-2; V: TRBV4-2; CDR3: CASSSAAGAANYGYTF; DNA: TGTGCCAGCAGCTCCGCGGCCGGGGCCGCTAACTATGGCTACACCTTC
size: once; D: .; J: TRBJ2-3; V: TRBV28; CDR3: CASSGVTRTRGDTQYF; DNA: TGTGCCAGCAGTGGGGTAACTAGAACGAGGGGAGATACGCAGTATTTT
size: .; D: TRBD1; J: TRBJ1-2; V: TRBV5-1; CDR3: CASSLTGQGLGYGYTF; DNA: TGCGCCAGCAGCTTAACCGGACAGGGGTTAGGGTATGGCTACACCTTC
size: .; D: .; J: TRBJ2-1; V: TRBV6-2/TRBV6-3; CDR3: CASIGWREQFF; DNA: TGTGCCAGCATTGGTTGGCGGGAGCAGTTCTTC
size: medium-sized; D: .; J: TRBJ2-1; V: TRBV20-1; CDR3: CSARGSYNEQFF; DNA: TGCAGTGCTAGAGGGTCCTACAATGAGCAGTTCTTC
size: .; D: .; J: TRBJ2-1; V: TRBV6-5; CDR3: CASSPSSGDSYNEQFF; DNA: TGTGCCAGCAGTCCCTCGTCCGGGGACTCCTACAATGAGCAGTTCTTC
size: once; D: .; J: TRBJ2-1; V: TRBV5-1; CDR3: CASSLGATSYEQFF; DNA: TGCGCCAGCAGCTTGGGGGCCACGTCCTACGAGCAGTTCTTC
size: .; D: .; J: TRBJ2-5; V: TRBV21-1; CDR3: CASSKEGAGETQYF; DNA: TGTGCCAGCAGCAAAGAAGGGGCGGGGGAGACCCAGTACTTC
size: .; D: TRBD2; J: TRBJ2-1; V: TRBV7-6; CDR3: CASSLAVAGFSYNEQFF; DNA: TGTGCCAGCAGCTTAGCGGTAGCGGGGTTCTCCTACAATGAGCAGTTCTTC
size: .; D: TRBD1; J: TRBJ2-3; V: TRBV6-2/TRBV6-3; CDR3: CASSYTLDRAVATDTQYF; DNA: TGTGCCAGCAGTTACACACTCGACAGGGCTGTTGCAACAGATACGCAGTATTTT
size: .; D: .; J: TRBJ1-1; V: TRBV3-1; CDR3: CASSPRQELMNTEAFF; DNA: TGTGCCAGCAGCCCTCGACAGGAACTTATGAATACTGAAGCTTTCTTT
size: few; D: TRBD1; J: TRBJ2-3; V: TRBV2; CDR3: CASSETGGGVDTQYF; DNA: TGTGCCAGCAGTGAGACAGGGGGCGGTGTAGATACGCAGTATTTT
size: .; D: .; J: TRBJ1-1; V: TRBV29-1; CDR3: CSVAPNTEAFF; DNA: TGCAGCGTTGCACCGAACACTGAAGCTTTCTTT
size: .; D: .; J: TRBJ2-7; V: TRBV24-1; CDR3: CATSDGGRTATYEQYF; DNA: TGTGCCACCAGTGATGGAGGCCGGACAGCAACCTACGAGCAGTACTTC
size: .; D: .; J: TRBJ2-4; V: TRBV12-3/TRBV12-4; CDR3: CASRFTGLAKNIQYF; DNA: TGTGCCAGCAGGTTTACCGGACTAGCCAAAAACATTCAGTACTTC
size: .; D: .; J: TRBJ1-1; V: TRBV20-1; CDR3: CSVEGFTMNTEAFF; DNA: TGCAGTGTCGAGGGGTTCACGATGAACACTGAAGCTTTCTTT